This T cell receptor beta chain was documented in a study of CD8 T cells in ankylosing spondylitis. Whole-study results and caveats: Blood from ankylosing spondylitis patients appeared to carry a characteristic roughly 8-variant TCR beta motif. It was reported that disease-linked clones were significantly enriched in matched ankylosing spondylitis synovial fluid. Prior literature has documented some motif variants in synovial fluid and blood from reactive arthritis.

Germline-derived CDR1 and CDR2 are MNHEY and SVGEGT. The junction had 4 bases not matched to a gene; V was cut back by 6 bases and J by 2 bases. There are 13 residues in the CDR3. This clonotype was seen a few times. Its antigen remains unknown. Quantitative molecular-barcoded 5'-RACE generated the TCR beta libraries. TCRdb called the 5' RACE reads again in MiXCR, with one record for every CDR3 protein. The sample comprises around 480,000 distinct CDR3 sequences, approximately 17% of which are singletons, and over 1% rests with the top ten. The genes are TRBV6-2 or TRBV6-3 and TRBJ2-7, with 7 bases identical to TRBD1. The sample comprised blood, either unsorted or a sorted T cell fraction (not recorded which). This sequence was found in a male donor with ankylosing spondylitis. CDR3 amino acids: CASRGTATYEQYF. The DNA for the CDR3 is TGTGCCAGCAGAGGGACAGCTACCTACGAGCAGTACTTC.